Described below is a single T cell receptor beta chain sequence and its context. This CDR3 contains 14 residues. Trimming left V 5 bases short and J 3 bases short, with 11 bases between. Germline V CDR1 and CDR2: SEHNR, FQNEAQ (reference sequence). This record belongs to a study of OX40 agonist ivuxolimab in advanced cancers. Measured with immunoSEQ multiplex PCR; TCRdb has only the in-frame clones, and not every one. This sample carries roughly 80,000 clones, 90% of them seen once, and the ten largest clones take about 0.7%. The rearrangement links TRBV7-9 to TRBJ1-5; possibly TRBD1 for D (5 bases). The material was CD4+ or CD8+ T cells sorted from blood, obtained in a trial of the OX40 agonist ivuxolimab. This TCR derives from an adult with an advanced solid tumor such as melanoma, head and neck, liver or kidney cancer. Here the CDR3 reads CASSPRDANQPQHF. The CDR3 nucleotides read TGTGCCAGCAGCCCCCGGGACGCCAATCAGCCCCAGCATTTT. Using reference TRBV7-9 and TRBJ1-5 for the parts outside the CDR3, the full variable domain is DTGVSQNPRHKITKRGQNVTFRCDPISEHNRLYWYRQTLGQGPEFLTYFQNEAQLEKSRLLSDRFSAERPKGSFSTLEIQRTEQGDSAMYLCASSPRDANQPQHFGDGTRLSIL.